This T cell receptor beta chain comes out of a study of T cells in Graves' hyperthyroidism and ophthalmopathy. About the research overall: Peripheral blood draws took place at initial diagnosis, ahead of any treatment.

Study findings and constraints: Appearing also in blood were most of the thyroid clonotypes expanded above 0.001.

The hyperthyroidism was newly diagnosed and had lasted under 2 months; the patients were aged 18 to 65. What was amplified from RNA transcripts were TCR beta CDR3 regions. The HTBI primer set drove a first-round RT-PCR of the TCR CDR3. TCRdb fed the multiplex PCR reads into MiXCR, producing one record per CDR3 protein. The sample has approximately 320,000 distinct CDR3 sequences; roughly 15% are singletons. This clonotype was observed many times. As yet, its antigen is unknown. The CDR3 sequence is 13 residues long. V dropped 5 bases and J dropped 2 bases, with 10 bases sitting between them. The TCR originated in a man under 40 with Graves' hyperthyroidism. Sample: blood. This chain joins TRBV12-3 or TRBV12-4 and TRBJ2-7; possible D gene TRBD1, 6 bases. The CDR3 DNA sequence: TGTGCCAGCAGTCCCCGACAGGCCTACGAGCAGTACTTC. It specifies CASSPRQAYEQYF.